One sample yielded the 7 T cell receptor beta chains listed below, sequenced in a study of CD8 T cells in Susac syndrome. RNA was extracted with the RNeasy kit, and a quantity of roughly 0.5 to 1 ug was reverse transcribed using random hexamers. Each CDR3 protein is one row after TCRdb ran MiXCR on the immunoSEQ multiplex PCR reads. This table has 250,000 to 300,000 distinct CDR3 sequences, roughly 84% appearing once. Specimen: CD8+ T cells from PBMCs. These receptors all stem from a human donor with multiple sclerosis.

This chain uses TRBV6-1 with TRBJ2-3, with 8 bases identical to TRBD1. CDR3 length: 17 amino acids. V lost 8 bases, J lost 2 bases, and 15 bases stayed unmatched. Germline V gene sequence: CDR1 MNHNS, CDR2 SASEGT. Here the CDR3 reads CASPGQVTLDPTDTQYF. Here the CDR3 DNA reads TGTGCCAGCCCGGGACAGGTGACTCTCGACCCCACAGATACGCAGTATTTT.

This clonotype was observed a few times. This chain connects TRBV2 to TRBJ1-2, with D perhaps matching TRBD1 (5 bases). V was shortened by 6 bases and J by 7 bases, with 6 bases between the two germline ends. The CDR3 loop spans 10 amino acids. Germline loops: CDR1 SNHLY, CDR2 FYNNEI. For the CDR3, the DNA is TGTGCCAGCAGGGGGGGTGGCTACACCTTC. Translation gives CASRGGGYTF.

This rearrangement joins TRBV20-1 to TRBJ2-7; D gene ambiguous. Germline-derived CDR1 and CDR2 are DFQATT and SNEGSKA (reference sequence). This CDR3 spans 14 amino acids. The V gene lost 2 bases and the J gene lost 2 bases, with 13 bases spanning the gap. CDR3 protein: CSARSLNEPYEQYF. The CDR3, as DNA: TGCAGTGCTAGAAGCTTGAACGAACCCTACGAGCAGTACTTC.

The chain recombines TRBV12-3 or TRBV12-4 with TRBJ2-7; 10 positions match TRBD1. This CDR3 has 16 residues. V shed 6 bases, J shed 1 base, and the junction held 9 bases outside the gene matches. Here the CDR3 reads CASSPRTGGNSYEQYF. In DNA, the CDR3 is TGTGCCAGCAGCCCTAGGACAGGGGGTAATTCCTACGAGCAGTACTTC.

The rearrangement links TRBV5-8 to TRBJ2-7, with a weak D call TRBD2 (5 bases). Germline CDR1 reads SGHTS; CDR2 reads YDEGEE. The CDR3 covers 14 residues. The germline V and J ends were trimmed by 0 bases and 5 bases, with 12 bases remaining between them. The chain's CDR3 is CASSLGLGENEQYF. CDR3 nucleotides: TGTGCCAGCAGCTTGGGGCTGGGAGAGAACGAGCAGTACTTC.

This rearrangement joins TRBV12-3 or TRBV12-4 to TRBJ2-2; 9 positions agree with TRBD1. This CDR3 contains 16 residues. The junction had 7 bases not matched to a gene; V was cut back by 7 bases and J by 1 base. Here the CDR3 DNA reads TGTGCCAGCATCCCGACAGGGGGTAGGAACACCGGGGAGCTGTTTTTT. It is translated as CASIPTGGRNTGELFF.

This chain links TRBV7-9 with TRBJ2-2, with 15 nucleotides matching TRBD2. V lost 10 bases to trimming and J lost 4 bases; unmatched junction nucleotides: 10. CDR3 length: 17 residues. Germline CDR1 reads SEHNR; CDR2 reads FQNEAQ (reference sequence). The CDR3 is CATPGTSGRKGTGELFF. The CDR3 DNA is TGTGCCACCCCTGGGACTAGCGGGAGGAAGGGCACCGGGGAGCTGTTTTTT.